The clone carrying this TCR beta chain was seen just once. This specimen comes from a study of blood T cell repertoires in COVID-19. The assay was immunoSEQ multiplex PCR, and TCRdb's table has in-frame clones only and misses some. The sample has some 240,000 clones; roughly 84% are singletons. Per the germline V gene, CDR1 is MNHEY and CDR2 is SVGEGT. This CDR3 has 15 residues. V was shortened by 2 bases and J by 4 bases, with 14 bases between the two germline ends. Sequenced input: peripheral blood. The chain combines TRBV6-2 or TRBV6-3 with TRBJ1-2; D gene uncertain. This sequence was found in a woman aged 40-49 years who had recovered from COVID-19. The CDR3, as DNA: TGTGCCAGCAGTTACGGAGGGCCGGACCTCTATGGCTACACCTTC. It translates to CASSYGGPDLYGYTF.